These T cell receptor beta chains were read from a single sample in a study of technical replicates of blood from a few donors. Sequencing used immunoSEQ multiplex PCR; TCRdb keeps in-frame clones, though not all of them. The sample lists about 97,000 clones, roughly 95% occurring once. The sequenced sample was T cells isolated from PBMCs. The receptors were sampled from a human donor in good health. Both conserved end residues are part of each CDR3. D genes are given only for firm matches. Rows give clone size only sometimes, using once, few, many, or a class for an expanded clone.

abundance	v_gene	j_gene	d_gene	len	CDR3nt	CDR3aa
.	TRBV20-1	TRBJ1-2	.	11	TGCAGTGCTAGAGATTATGATGGCTACACCTTC	CSARDYDGYTF
.	TRBV7-2	TRBJ2-1	.	15	TGTGCCAGCAGGGGCCCGGCCACCCCCTACAATGAGCAGTTCTTC	CASRGPATPYNEQFF
.	TRBV30	TRBJ1-1	.	15	TGTGCCTGGATCGACCCCAGGGGCTGGGGAACTGAAGCTTTCTTT	CAWIDPRGWGTEAFF
.	TRBV4-3	TRBJ1-5	.	16	TGCGCCAGCAGCCAAGATTCTGTAGAGGGCCTATGGCCCCAGCATTTT	CASSQDSVEGLWPQHF
once	TRBV5-1	TRBJ1-3	TRBD1	17	TGCGCCAGCAGCTTGGAAACCGGGACAGTCTCTGGAAACACCATATATTTT	CASSLETGTVSGNTIYF
.	TRBV5-8	TRBJ2-1	TRBD1	15	TGTGCCAGCAGCTTACCGCAGGGGGTTGTTCTAAGGCAGTTCTTC	CASSLPQGVVLRQFF
.	TRBV6-6	TRBJ1-2	TRBD1	12	TGTGCCAGTACCACAGGGGAAAGAGGCTACACCTTC	CASTTGERGYTF
.	TRBV6-1	TRBJ2-7	TRBD1	15	TGTGCCAGCAGTGACCGGGACAGAGCCTCCTACGAGCAGTACTTC	CASSDRDRASYEQYF
.	TRBV7-6	TRBJ2-1	TRBD2	16	TGTGCCAGCAGCACCCTACTAGAGACTGGGGGGGATGAGCAGTTCTTC	CASSTLLETGGDEQFF
.	TRBV2	TRBJ1-1	.	11	TGTGCCAGGCAGGGCGGTACTGAAGCTTTCTTT	CARQGGTEAFF
.	TRBV10-2	TRBJ2-1	TRBD1	16	TGCGCCAGCAGCTTACAAGACAGGGCGAGATACAATGAGCAGTTCTTC	CASSLQDRARYNEQFF
.	TRBV27	TRBJ1-1	TRBD1	14	TGTGCCAGCAGTTTTACAGGGGCGAACACTGAAGCTTTCTTT	CASSFTGANTEAFF